This T cell receptor (beta chain) was identified during a study of T cells in Graves' hyperthyroidism and ophthalmopathy. About the research overall: Any treatment followed the collection of peripheral blood at initial diagnosis.

For ophthalmopathy patients, the Clinical Activity Score was at least 3 and the NOSPECS grade at least 4; duration was under 3 months. Reasons for excluding patients were uncontrolled infection, other autoimmune disease, pregnancy or lactation. TCR beta CDR3 region amplification was performed from RNA transcripts. In the first-round RT-PCR of the TCR CDR3, the HTBI primer set was used. Using its own MiXCR run on the multiplex PCR reads, TCRdb lists one record per CDR3 protein. Altogether around 600,000 distinct CDR3 sequences are present, about 14% being singletons, with the ten largest covering 12%. The V gene's germline CDR1 is MNHNS and CDR2 SASEGT. CDR3 size: 15 residues. The junction had 6 bases not matched to a gene; V was cut back by 6 bases and J by 2 bases.

Specimen: blood. The receptor comes from a woman aged 45 to 65 with Graves' ophthalmopathy. V gene TRBV6-1 combines with J gene TRBJ2-3; TRBD1 matches 9 bases. This CDR3 is CASRGQGSSTDTQYF. CDR3 coding DNA: TGTGCCAGCAGAGGACAGGGGTCCTCCACAGATACGCAGTATTTT.